The sequence of this T cell receptor (beta chain) was determined in a study of CD8+ T cells in alopecia areata. As for the study in general: For 6 to 18 months, tofacitinib was taken, and 6 months off drug followed.

This clone has a handful of counts. In alopecia areata patients, both lesional scalp punch biopsies and peripheral blood were collected. Cell sorting on a FACSAria was used to separate CD4+ and CD8+ T cells from the PBMCs. Extraction and reverse transcription of RNA yielded cDNA as the sequencing template. Sequencing used immunoSEQ multiplex PCR; TCRdb keeps in-frame clones, though not all of them. Among about 98,000 clones listed, around two fifths were seen once. The V and J ends lost 7 bases and 2 bases respectively, with 11 bases between them. The CDR3 runs 14 residues. CDR1 is MDHEN, CDR2 SYDVKM, per germline.

The origin of this receptor is a human donor with alopecia areata. Specimen: CD4+ T cells sorted from blood. The rearrangement uses TRBV28 and TRBJ2-2; no firm D call. CDR3 bases: TGTGCCAGCACCTCACCACCCAACACCGGGGAGCTGTTTTTT. It is translated as CASTSPPNTGELFF.